The T cell receptor (beta chain) under discussion was sequenced for a study of T cell responses to AZD1222 COVID-19 vaccine. Study-level points and caveats: Repertoires were sampled only after the peak T cell response.

Notes on this clone: Its target is not known.

Assay used: immunoSEQ multiplex PCR; TCRdb lists only in-frame clones, some missing. Altogether 150,000 to 200,000 clones are present, 91% being singletons, with the ten largest covering less than 2.5%. J was trimmed by 10 bases and V by 6 bases; bases with no gene match: 9. The length of the CDR3 is 13 residues. Germline assignment: CDR1 SGHNT and CDR2 YYREEE (reference sequence). This rearrangement joins TRBV5-4 to TRBJ2-1; 8 nucleotides line up with TRBD1. This sample comprised peripheral blood, obtained on day 0 of AZD1222 vaccination. This TCR was recovered from an adult in good health. The CDR3 bases are TGTGCCAGCATGGGTAGGACAGGGCCGGAGCAGTTCTTC. This gives the protein CASMGRTGPEQFF.